This T cell receptor beta chain was identified in a study of human T cells and chemical hapten exposure. Across the whole study: Weekly scalp doses of diphenylcyclopropenone were given to patients during the roughly 25-week study.

The sample's time point: patch test 2, 6 weeks after DPC sensitization. Treatment: therapeutic diphenylcyclopropenone sensitization with weekly scalp DPC. Suited to DPC and affected by alopecia, the donors ranged from 18 to 70 years old. About this clonotype itself: Its antigen is not identified. Germline and junction disagree at one end, which may indicate a read error.

TCRdb re-called the RACE reads with MiXCR, one entry per CDR3 protein. The sample carries about 96,000 distinct CDR3 sequences, about a tenth recorded once. The CDR3 totals 16 residues. General study points: Following DPC sensitization, TCRs present above 1 in 1000 frequency showed no change.

The rearrangement joins TRBV12-3 or TRBV12-4 to TRBJ1-4; TRBD1 matches at 8 bases. Sequences were derived from whole blood, sampled in connection with sensitization to the hapten diphenylcyclopropenone (DPC). This TCR derives from a woman between 35 and 50 years old with alopecia areata. Some clones in this sample may be carry-over from other donors' samples. The CDR3 sequence: CASSPMDRAPKEKLFF. Written as DNA, the CDR3 is TGTGCCAGCAGTCCCATGGACAGGGCCCCTAAGGAAAAACTGTTTTTT.